This section outlines one T cell receptor beta chain sequence together with its context. Its specificity is not known. Looked up from germline, CDR1 is MDHEN and CDR2 is SYDVKM. The CDR3 is made up of 12 amino acids. V was trimmed by 5 bases and J by 7 bases, leaving 11 bases between them. This entry belongs to a study of OX40 agonist ivuxolimab in advanced cancers. The overall study: Participants could have had prior anti-PD-1, anti-PD-L1 or anti-CTLA-4 therapy, and approximately 37% had some.

Clones were sequenced by immunoSEQ multiplex PCR, and TCRdb holds only the in-frame ones, with some missing. The data show around 57,000 clones, around 86% seen once. General study results and limits: Some patients without response likewise showed low normalized clonal expansion.

This rearrangement joins TRBV28 to TRBJ1-2, with D tentatively TRBD1 (6 bases). The sequence was obtained from an adult with an advanced solid tumor such as melanoma, head and neck, liver or kidney cancer. Material: CD4+ or CD8+ T cells sorted from blood, obtained in a trial of the OX40 agonist ivuxolimab. CDR3: CASSPGGAGYTF. In DNA form, the CDR3 reads TGTGCCAGCAGTCCTGGGGGGGCTGGCTACACCTTC.